Shown below are 26 T cell receptor beta chains from a single sample sequenced in a study of T cell repertoires in cytomegalovirus infection. A single record per CDR3 protein comes from TCRdb applying MiXCR to the reads. The sample has 640,000 or so distinct CDR3 sequences; roughly 30% are singletons. Their antigens are not known. This specimen consisted of cultured PBMCs, obtained from culture after CMV antigen stimulation. Receptor source: a human donor in good health (CMV status not recorded). Some clones in this sample may be carry-over from other donors' samples.

The sample holds a few counts of this clonotype. This sequence joins TRBV6-4 and TRBJ1-2, with 7 nucleotides matching TRBD1. Germline V gives CDR1 MRHNA, CDR2 SNTAGT. This CDR3 is 16 amino acids long. Unmatched junction bases numbered 13, after V lost 3 bases and J lost 6 bases. CDR3 in DNA: TGTGCCAGCAGTGAGGAGGGGGCGCGTATTTCCCATGGCTACACCTTC. This encodes CASSEEGARISHGYTF.

This clonotype was counted between two and nine times. The chain uses TRBV12-3 or TRBV12-4 and TRBJ2-2; 11 nucleotides agree with TRBD2. Trimming at V came to 7 bases and at J to 6 bases, leaving 7 bases not matched to a gene. This CDR3 is 15 amino acids long. The CDR3 protein is CASITSGRGSGELFF. In DNA form, the CDR3 reads TGTGCCAGCATTACTAGCGGGAGAGGGTCCGGGGAGCTGTTTTTT.

In the case of this clonotype: An end of the junction differs from the germline gene, which may be a read error. The chain joins TRBV4-1 to TRBJ2-3; 8 bases fit TRBD1. CDR1 is MGHRA and CDR2 is YSYEKL in the germline V gene. The CDR3 extends over 14 amino acids. Here the CDR3 reads CASSPGTGQDTQYF. The CDR3 region has the DNA TGTGCCAGCAGCCCCGGGACAGGACAAGATACGCAGTATTTT.

The chain has TRBV5-4 and TRBJ2-3; D might be TRBD1 (5 bases). Trimming took 0 bases from V and 5 from J, leaving 13 bases between them. Germline V gives CDR1 SGHNT, CDR2 YYREEE (reference sequence). The CDR3 totals 15 residues. For the CDR3, the DNA is TGTGCCAGCAGCTTGGCGGTAGGGGCGCAAGATACGCAGTATTTT. This encodes CASSLAVGAQDTQYF.

V gene TRBV19 combines with J gene TRBJ1-3, with a possible D match to TRBD1 (6 bases). The CDR3 is 14 amino acids. V was shortened by 6 bases and J by 0 bases, with 9 bases between the two germline ends. CDR1 and CDR2 from the germline V gene are LNHDA and SQIVND (reference sequence). CDR3 sequence (DNA): TGTGCCAGTAGATCGGGACACTCTGGAAACACCATATATTTT. Encoded protein: CASRSGHSGNTIYF.

This clonotype came up a few times. The rearrangement links TRBV4-3 to TRBJ1-5; D gene uncertain. V dropped 1 base and J dropped 0 bases, with 4 bases sitting between them. The CDR3 is made up of 14 amino acids. Germline V lookup: CDR1 LGHNA, CDR2 YSLEER. CDR3: CASSQVYSNQPQHF. The CDR3 DNA is TGCGCCAGCAGCCAAGTATATAGCAATCAGCCCCAGCATTTT.

This chain joins TRBV4-3 and TRBJ2-5, with D possibly TRBD1 on 6 matching bases. Germline assignment: CDR1 LGHNA and CDR2 YSLEER. The germline V and J ends were trimmed by 1 base and 7 bases, with 16 bases remaining between them. The CDR3 is 15 amino acids. In DNA, the CDR3 is TGCGCCAGCAGCCAAGGGCCCTTACAGGGTGGGACCCAGTACTTC. It is translated as CASSQGPLQGGTQYF.

The V and J genes are TRBV2 and TRBJ1-2; perhaps TRBD1 as D (5 bases). The length of the CDR3 is 14 residues. V lost 8 bases to trimming and J lost 2 bases, with 15 bases between them. Germline V lookup: CDR1 SNHLY, CDR2 FYNNEI. CDR3 residues: CASPGEGRNYGYTF. CDR3 in DNA: TGTGCCAGCCCTGGGGAGGGGCGAAACTATGGCTACACCTTC.

The CDR3 bases are TGTGCCAGCAGTCCTACCGCTGGCTACACCTTC. Translating it yields CASSPTAGYTF. The chain carries TRBV7-6 and TRBJ1-2; D gene uncertain. The length of the CDR3 is 11 residues. Germline CDR1 reads SGHVS; CDR2 reads FNYEAQ. The ends were cut back, 6 bases at V and 7 bases at J, with 9 bases in the middle.

V usage is TRBV6-6 and J usage is TRBJ1-1; D is undetermined. The CDR3 length is 13 residues. V was clipped by 0 bases and J by 11 bases, with 13 bases between them. Per the germline V gene, CDR1 is MNHNY and CDR2 is SVGAGI (reference sequence). The CDR3 here is CASSYSDPISAFF. CDR3 nucleotides: TGTGCCAGCAGTTACTCCGACCCCATTTCTGCTTTCTTT.

The chain couples TRBV6-1 to TRBJ2-7; possibly TRBD1 or TRBD2 for D (5 bases each). Trimming left V 6 bases short and J 3 bases short, with 15 bases between. The length of the CDR3 is 14 residues. Germline V gives CDR1 MNHNS, CDR2 SASEGT. CDR3 bases: TGTGCCAGCAGCCCGGGACGGATGGGCTACGAGCAGTACTTC. This translates into CASSPGRMGYEQYF.

This clonotype was seen more than once but under ten times. J is TRBJ1-4 and V is TRBV12-3 or TRBV12-4, with D maybe TRBD1 (5 bases). Deletions cut 6 bases from V and 7 bases from J, with 18 bases between. The CDR3 consists of 15 residues. CDR3 DNA: TGTGCCAGCAGCCCCCGGGAGGAAAGGGGTGAAAAACTGTTTTTT. This encodes CASSPREERGEKLFF.

The V and J genes are TRBV6-2 or TRBV6-3 and TRBJ2-5, with a weak D call TRBD2 (5 bases). There are 14 residues in the CDR3. The germline gives CDR1 MNHEY, CDR2 SVGEGT. V was shortened by 4 bases and J by 7 bases, with 16 bases between the two germline ends. CDR3 bases: TGTGCCAGCAGTTCTACCGGGAATTTGGGGACCCAGTACTTC. The encoded protein is CASSSTGNLGTQYF.

V and J are TRBV7-9 and TRBJ1-2; perhaps TRBD1 as D (5 bases). There are 14 residues in the CDR3. Trimming shortened V by 1 base and J by 7 bases, and 13 bases separated the two germline ends. CDR1 and CDR2 (germline): SEHNR, FQNEAQ (reference sequence). The CDR3 DNA sequence: TGTGCCAGCAGCTTAGATATGGGGCTCAGTGGCTACACCTTC. Its protein product is CASSLDMGLSGYTF.

This clonotype was observed at least ten times. This rearrangement joins TRBV7-2 to TRBJ2-2; 9 bases fit TRBD1. This CDR3 region has 18 residues. In germline, CDR1 is SGHTA, CDR2 FQGNSA. J lost 5 bases, V lost 1 base, and 11 bases had no gene match. Here the CDR3 reads CASSLVYPGQGRTGELFF. The CDR3 DNA reads as TGTGCCAGCAGCTTAGTCTATCCGGGACAGGGTCGTACCGGGGAGCTGTTTTTT.

This clonotype was observed a single time. The CDR3, as DNA: TGTGCCACCAGCAGAGAAGGTGGACTCCGCCCCGAGCAGTACTTC. Amino acids: CATSREGGLRPEQYF. The chain is built from TRBV15 and TRBJ2-7; a possible D gene is TRBD2 (5 bases). CDR1 is LNHNV, CDR2 YYDKDF, per germline (reference sequence). CDR3 length: 15 residues. V lost 0 bases to trimming and J lost 6 bases, with 15 bases between them.

This clonotype was recorded a few times. For the CDR3, the DNA is TGCGCCAGCAGCCAAGATTGGAAAGGGTGGCCCCTCCACTTT. Amino acid sequence: CASSQDWKGWPLHF. The chain employs TRBV4-3 and TRBJ1-6; D unresolved. Germline CDR1 and CDR2: LGHNA and YSLEER. V dropped 0 bases and J dropped 13 bases, with 13 bases sitting between them. The CDR3 is made up of 14 amino acids.

Many counts were recorded for this clonotype. The rearrangement joins TRBV7-2 to TRBJ1-3; 10 bases map to TRBD1. CDR1 is SGHTA and CDR2 is FQGNSA in the germline V gene. The ends lost 5 bases at V and 5 bases at J; junction bases unmatched: 3. The CDR3 has 14 residues. The CDR3 sequence is CASSKGQGRNTIYF. The CDR3 bases are TGTGCCAGCAGCAAGGGACAGGGGCGAAACACCATATATTTT.

The chain links TRBV20-1 to TRBJ1-5, with D perhaps TRBD1 (6 bases). There are 12 residues in the CDR3. Deletions cut 6 bases from V and 5 bases from J, with 11 bases between. Germline V CDR1 and CDR2: DFQATT, SNEGSKA (reference sequence). CDR3 region: CSAGQGYQPQHF. CDR3 bases: TGCAGTGCCGGGCAGGGGTATCAGCCCCAGCATTTT.

In this sample, this clonotype turned up a few times. The chain uses TRBV6-5 and TRBJ1-5; D not resolved. Germline assignment: CDR1 MNHEY and CDR2 SVGAGI. Between the trimmed V and J ends, which lost 6 bases and 8 bases, there was a span of 17 bases. The CDR3 length is 14 residues. CDR3 in DNA: TGTGCCAGCAGCCCAGCGCCCCATGAGAAGCCCCAGCATTTT. Amino acid sequence: CASSPAPHEKPQHF.

The rearrangement joins TRBV20-1 to TRBJ2-1, with 9 bases that match TRBD1. The V segment lost 3 bases and the J segment 4 bases; nucleotides outside the gene matches: 4. The CDR3 loop spans 14 amino acids. Germline lookup yields CDR1 DFQATT and CDR2 SNEGSKA (reference sequence). The CDR3 loop reads CSASRQGEYNEQFF. DNA for the CDR3: TGCAGTGCTAGTAGACAGGGGGAGTACAATGAGCAGTTCTTC.

V usage is TRBV6-1 and J usage is TRBJ2-3, with 7 bases aligning to TRBD1. Trimming removed 0 bases from V and 5 bases from J; junction bases left unmatched: 8. Germline assignment: CDR1 MNHNS and CDR2 SASEGT. There are 16 residues in the CDR3. As DNA, the CDR3 is TGTGCCAGCAGTGAAGCGGAGACAGGGTACGGAGATACGCAGTATTTT. Its translation: CASSEAETGYGDTQYF.

The chain employs TRBV7-8 and TRBJ2-2, with 11 bases identical to TRBD2. Germline V gene lookup returns CDR1 SGHVS and CDR2 FQNEAQ. V lost 8 bases to trimming and J lost 4 bases; unmatched junction nucleotides: 15. The CDR3 is 18 residues long. DNA of the CDR3: TGTGCCAGCTCGGAGAGGGCTAGCGGGGGGTATATCACCGGGGAGCTGTTTTTT. Translated, it gives CASSERASGGYITGELFF.

The rearrangement links TRBV6-8 to TRBJ2-6, with D uncertain. The V gene's germline CDR1 is MNHGY and CDR2 SAAAGT. Trimming took off 0 bases at V and 4 bases at J, with 10 bases between the two ends. The CDR3 covers 16 residues. CDR3 nucleotides: TGTGCCAGCAGTTACTCCGTGGTGTCAGGGGCCAACGTCCTGACTTTC. It specifies CASSYSVVSGANVLTF.

The gene calls are TRBV24-1 and TRBJ2-1, with D perhaps being TRBD1 or TRBD2 (5 bases each). V was clipped by 3 bases and J by 4 bases, with 9 bases between them. The CDR3 sequence is 14 residues long. CDR1 is KGHDR, CDR2 SFDVKD, per germline. The CDR3 protein is CATSDGDVYNEQFF. CDR3 sequence (DNA): TGTGCCACCAGTGATGGGGACGTTTACAATGAGCAGTTCTTC.

The chain couples TRBV28 to TRBJ1-4, with 8 bases identical to TRBD1. The J segment lost 10 bases and the V segment lost 6 bases, leaving 13 bases of the junction unmatched. The CDR3 has 15 amino acids. Germline assignment: CDR1 MDHEN and CDR2 SYDVKM. CDR3 in amino acids: CASRPDRVRQAKLFF. CDR3 sequence (DNA): TGTGCCAGCAGACCGGACAGGGTTCGTCAGGCAAAACTGTTTTTT.